Presented here are 23 T cell receptor beta chains from one specimen sequenced in a study of blood T cell repertoires in COVID-19 (dated by TCRdb to about 2020). Libraries came from the immunoSEQ multiplex PCR assay. TCRdb took this table from immuneACCESS and kept in-frame rearrangements with V and J called. Such tables lack part of the clones; where checked against another copy, unresolved V genes explain under half of the gap, and the rest is unexplained. The sample table records approximately 150,000 clones; around 84% of these occur just once. The ten largest clones take up approximately 17% of the sample. What was sequenced was peripheral blood. Receptors originate from a woman older than 75 with acute or convalescent COVID-19.

The chain is built from TRBV30 and TRBJ1-5; maybe TRBD1 (5 bases). This CDR3 spans 15 amino acids. The germline V and J ends were trimmed by 0 bases and 1 base, with 10 bases remaining between them. Per germline, CDR1 GTSNPN and CDR2 SVGIG (reference sequence). The CDR3 spells CAWSVGLRSNQPQHF. The CDR3 DNA reads as TGTGCCTGGAGTGTGGGACTGAGGAGCAATCAGCCCCAGCATTTT.

The V call is TRBV10-3, the J call TRBJ1-2; 7 bases are shared with TRBD1. Trimming cost V 6 bases and J 4 bases; bases outside gene matches: 5. The CDR3 covers 13 residues. Per germline, CDR1 ENHRY and CDR2 SYGVKD. The CDR3 sequence is CAISSGTVYGYTF. The CDR3 DNA sequence: TGTGCCATCAGCTCTGGGACAGTCTATGGCTACACCTTC.

V is TRBV18 and J is TRBJ1-2, with a weak D call TRBD1 (5 bases). V dropped 5 bases and J dropped 1 base, with 8 bases sitting between them. The CDR3 totals 13 residues. Germline V gives CDR1 KGHSH, CDR2 LQKENI. The CDR3 reads CASSDSFNYGYTF. The CDR3 nucleotides read TGTGCCAGCTCAGACAGCTTTAACTATGGCTACACCTTC.

This chain links TRBV30 with TRBJ1-2; a possible D gene is TRBD1 (6 bases). Trimming took 2 bases from V and 6 from J, leaving 13 bases between them. The CDR3 runs 13 residues. Germline V gene lookup returns CDR1 GTSNPN and CDR2 SVGIG (reference sequence). The CDR3 here is CAWSPQGWDGYTF. CDR3 DNA sequence: TGTGCCTGGAGTCCACAGGGTTGGGATGGCTACACCTTC.

V gene TRBV19 combines with J gene TRBJ1-4, with 7 nucleotides matching TRBD1. Trimming took 8 bases from V and 1 from J; bases not matched to a gene: 7. The CDR3 is 15 residues long. CDR1 and CDR2 (germline): LNHDA, SQIVND (reference sequence). CDR3 loop: CASRTGWGTNEKLFF. CDR3 DNA: TGTGCCAGTCGGACAGGTTGGGGAACTAATGAAAAACTGTTTTTT. The full variable domain, with the rest looked up from reference TRBV19 and TRBJ1-4, is DGGITQSPKYLFRKEGQNVTLSCEQNLNHDAMYWYRQDPGQGLRLIYYSQIVNDFQKGDIAEGYSVSREKKESFPLTVTSAQKNPTAFYLCASRTGWGTNEKLFFGSGTQLSVL.

The chain couples TRBV5-4 to TRBJ2-7, with 8 bases lining up with TRBD1. The CDR3 loop spans 14 amino acids. Germline values: CDR1 SGHNT, CDR2 YYREEE (reference sequence). The J segment lost 6 bases and the V segment lost 3 bases, leaving 8 bases of the junction unmatched. In DNA form, the CDR3 reads TGTGCCAGCAGCTGGGACAGGTTCACGGGCGAGCAGTACTTC. It translates to CASSWDRFTGEQYF.

The chain carries TRBV9 and TRBJ2-2; TRBD2 aligns across 8 bases. The CDR3 has 15 amino acids. The J segment lost 2 bases and the V segment lost 5 bases, leaving 5 bases of the junction unmatched. The germline V gene has CDR1 SGDLS and CDR2 YYNGEE. The CDR3 DNA sequence: TGTGCCAGCAGGCCTAGCGGGTTCAACACCGGGGAGCTGTTTTTT. Residues: CASRPSGFNTGELFF. The variable domain in full, with the rest retrieved from reference TRBV9 and TRBJ2-2, is DSGVTQTPKHLITATGQRVTLRCSPRSGDLSVYWYQQSLDQGLQFLIQYYNGEERAKGNILERFSAQQFPDLHSELNLSSLELGDSALYFCASRPSGFNTGELFFGEGSRLTVL.

The V gene is TRBV6-1, the J gene TRBJ1-1, with D perhaps TRBD1 (6 bases). The CDR3 totals 14 residues. Between the trimmed V and J ends, which lost 0 bases and 1 base, there was a span of 6 bases. The germline V gene has CDR1 MNHNS and CDR2 SASEGT. The CDR3 spells CASSEAGGNTEAFF. Written as DNA, the CDR3 is TGTGCCAGCAGTGAAGCAGGGGGGAACACTGAAGCTTTCTTT.

The CDR3 DNA is TGTGCCAGCAGGCAGGGCTACACCTTC. It translates to CASRQGYTF. This rearrangement joins TRBV21-1 to TRBJ1-2; the table's D call, TRBD1, has no DNA check behind it. TRBV21-1 is a known pseudogene. This CDR3 spans 9 amino acids.

V gene TRBV7-9 combines with J gene TRBJ2-1, with a weak D call TRBD1 (5 bases). The V and J ends lost 8 bases and 5 bases respectively, with 13 bases between them. Per germline, CDR1 SEHNR and CDR2 FQNEAQ (reference sequence). The CDR3 is 13 amino acids. The CDR3 loop is CASGSGSNNEQFF. The CDR3 bases are TGTGCCAGCGGATCAGGGTCAAACAATGAGCAGTTCTTC.

The chain carries TRBV15 and TRBJ2-7; the match to TRBD1 covers 8 bases. Losses at the gene ends were 0 bases for V and 6 bases for J; bases not matched to a gene: 10. The CDR3 totals 16 residues. Germline V gives CDR1 LNHNV, CDR2 YYDKDF (reference sequence). The CDR3 sequence is CATSRDPPGQGAEQYF. The CDR3 DNA sequence: TGTGCCACCAGCAGAGATCCCCCTGGGCAGGGGGCCGAGCAGTACTTC.

CDR3 region: CASSQGYGGELGETQYF. The CDR3 nucleotides are TGTGCCAGCAGCCAAGGCTATGGGGGGGAACTTGGGGAGACCCAGTACTTC. V is TRBV3-1 (or the pseudogene TRBV3-2) and J is TRBJ2-5; 7 nucleotides match TRBD2. From germline, CDR1 is LGHDT and CDR2 YNNKEL (reference sequence). V lost 1 base and J lost 5; bases outside the gene matches: 13. The CDR3 has 17 residues.

The chain couples TRBV6-2 or TRBV6-3 to TRBJ1-5; possible D gene TRBD1, 5 bases. Germline loops: CDR1 MNHEY, CDR2 SVGEGT. The ends were cut back, 5 bases at V and 4 bases at J, with 9 bases in the middle. The CDR3 has 13 residues. DNA of the CDR3: TGTGCCAGCAGTCTGACAGCTAATCAGCCCCAGCATTTT. It yields the protein CASSLTANQPQHF.

The chain links TRBV7-9 to TRBJ2-1; 10 bases line up with TRBD2. J gave up 8 bases and V 5 bases, and 12 bases lay outside the gene matches. Per the germline V gene, CDR1 is SEHNR and CDR2 is FQNEAQ (reference sequence). The CDR3 is 16 residues long. This chain's CDR3 is CASSGRASGSFYEQFF. The CDR3 DNA sequence: TGTGCCAGCAGCGGCCGTGCTAGCGGGAGTTTTTATGAGCAGTTCTTC. The full variable domain, its missing parts supplied by reference TRBV7-9 and TRBJ2-1, is DTGVSQNPRHKITKRGQNVTFRCDPISEHNRLYWYRQTLGQGPEFLTYFQNEAQLEKSRLLSDRFSAERPKGSFSTLEIQRTEQGDSAMYLCASSGRASGSFYEQFFGPGTRLTVL.

The chain links TRBV4-3 to TRBJ2-1, with 9 bases lining up with TRBD2. V lost 1 base, J lost 7 bases, and 5 bases stayed unmatched. The CDR3 length is 15 residues. Germline-derived CDR1 and CDR2 are LGHNA and YSLEER. This CDR3 is CASSQAGTSLNEQFF. The CDR3 bases are TGCGCCAGCAGCCAAGCCGGGACTAGCTTGAATGAGCAGTTCTTC.

The chain combines TRBV7-8 with TRBJ2-5, with TRBD1 matching over 11 bases. The V and J ends lost 2 bases and 4 bases, in that order; junction bases with no gene match: 6. The germline CDR1 and CDR2 sequences are SGHVS and FQNEAQ. The CDR3 extends over 16 amino acids. CDR3 coding DNA: TGTGCCAGCAGCTTAACTAGGACAGGGGGCCGAGAGACCCAGTACTTC. Its protein product is CASSLTRTGGRETQYF.

The count of this clone is one. This chain joins TRBV7-2 and TRBJ2-4, with 8 nucleotides matching TRBD1. The CDR3 is 17 amino acids. Germline values: CDR1 SGHTA, CDR2 FQGNSA. The trim removed 1 base at V and 1 base at J, leaving 6 bases unmatched. CDR3 in amino acids: CASSLDFRGLAKNIQYF. Here the CDR3 DNA reads TGTGCCAGCAGCTTAGATTTCAGGGGGCTGGCCAAAAACATTCAGTACTTC.

The chain employs TRBV14 and TRBJ1-4, with 7 bases fitting TRBD1. The CDR3 spans 14 residues. CDR1 and CDR2 (germline): SGHDN, FVKESK. J was trimmed by 6 bases and V by 2 bases; bases with no gene match: 3. CDR3 coding DNA: TGTGCCAGCAGCCAACTCGGGACAGATGAAAAACTGTTTTTT. Translated: CASSQLGTDEKLFF.

The gene calls are TRBV7-6 and TRBJ1-5; 8 bases match TRBD1. The V segment lost 4 bases and the J segment 1 base; nucleotides outside the gene matches: 3. CDR3 length: 15 amino acids. The V gene's germline CDR1 is SGHVS and CDR2 FNYEAQ. The CDR3 region is CASSSTGGSNQPQHF. CDR3 nucleotides: TGTGCCAGCAGCTCCACAGGGGGGAGCAATCAGCCCCAGCATTTT.

On this clone itself: The junction departs from germline at one end; a sequencing error may be responsible. The CDR3 nucleotides read TGTGCCAGCAGCTGGGGTGGGGCCTCCAACGAGCAGTACTTC. Its protein product is CASSWGGASNEQYF. V gene TRBV7-6 combines with J gene TRBJ2-7; tentatively, D is TRBD1 (5 bases). This CDR3 is 14 amino acids long. CDR1 is SGHVS and CDR2 is FNYEAQ in the germline V gene.

The gene calls are TRBV6-2 or TRBV6-3 and TRBJ1-1; the match to TRBD1 covers 7 bases. Looked up from germline, CDR1 is MNHEY and CDR2 is SVGEGT. The CDR3 runs to 14 residues. Unmatched junction bases numbered 8, after V lost 4 bases and J lost 6 bases. The CDR3 reads CASSFYRGVSEAFF. The CDR3 bases are TGTGCCAGCAGTTTCTACAGGGGAGTGTCTGAAGCTTTCTTT.

The V call is TRBV5-1, the J call TRBJ1-6; unclear D gene. With 0 bases removed from V and 9 bases from J, the gap between germline ends came to 16 bases. In germline, CDR1 is SGHRS, CDR2 YFSETQ. The CDR3 covers 16 residues. CDR3 nucleotide sequence: TGCGCCAGCAGCTTGGCCGGGTCGACCGCGAGTTCACCCCTCCACTTT. Its translation: CASSLAGSTASSPLHF.

The chain has TRBV7-6 and TRBJ2-3, with D uncertain. Trimming took off 3 bases at V and 4 bases at J, with 14 bases between the two ends. This CDR3 is built from 15 residues. Germline V gene data show CDR1 as SGHVS and CDR2 as FNYEAQ. The CDR3 nucleotides read TGTGCCAGCAGCTTCTCTCACTTAAACGCAGATACGCAGTATTTT. This gives the protein CASSFSHLNADTQYF. Complete variable domain (other parts from reference TRBV7-6 and TRBJ2-3): GAGVSQSPRYKVTKRGQDVALRCDPISGHVSLYWYRQALGQGPEFLTYFNYEAQQDKSGLPNDRFSAERPEGSISTLTIQRTEQRDSAMYRCASSFSHLNADTQYFGPGTRLTVL.